The T cell receptor beta chain described here comes from a study of cytomegalovirus exposure and HLA in healthy donors (dated by TCRdb to 2016 to 2017). Background on the whole study: An earlier analysis of 587 of the donors reported 250 to 300 Gb of sequence data and roughly 110 million unique TCR beta sequences from 150 million to 200 million T cells. The study profiled the T cell repertoires of 500 to 800 subjects by immunosequencing and related them to cytomegalovirus serostatus. Typing coverage varied by locus: about 629-630 donors for A, B, C, DRB1 and DQB1; more than 500 for DQA1; some 610 for DPA1; approximately 490 for DPB1. On average, around 200,000 unique TCR beta nucleotide sequences were sequenced per donor among several hundred genotyped donors of the cohort, with roughly 18% of those sequences being non-productive. Alongside the repertoire data, information on donor age, sex, ethnicity and CMV serostatus was compiled. Of the 350 to 400 genotyped donors, over 65% fell in the genetic ancestry cluster associated with self-reported Caucasian donors. In the later analysis, no new phenotypic data were used to find candidate immune exposures; instead, reliance was placed on TCR beta sequences and their occurrence across donors. Besides the first cohort of 666 subjects, a separate validation cohort made up of around 120 different subjects was used. The aim of the study was to test whether cataloging public T cell receptors could identify signatures of past pathogen exposure. Approximately 300 gigabases of sequencing data and 70 million to 85 million unique TCR sequences were included in an early release covering around 600 HLA-typed donors. HLA typing covered class I and class II loci at four-digit resolution. All discovery cohort repertoires had been generated on a single sequencing platform. To predict cytomegalovirus infection status, the study brought together high-throughput TCR immunosequencing, statistical association of individual TCRs with disease status, and machine learning. To decide whether each TCR beta V gene segment behaved as functional or pseudogenic, an earlier analysis of some 600 of the donors relied on high-throughput TCR beta sequencing. Several DR-DQ haplotypes were treated as single units for association and clustering because of strong linkage in the cohort. In a later genetic analysis, genome-wide SNP genotypes for about 55% of the roughly 700 donors were used, and that subset was treated as a discovery cohort. A later analysis re-analyzed previously published TCR beta repertoires from roughly 690 donors and added high-resolution HLA genotyping to study TCR occurrence patterns. The research as a whole found: The study listed 150 to 200 TCR beta chains as associated with cytomegalovirus. In vitro tests confirmed that three of the cytomegalovirus-associated TCR beta chains recognize cytomegalovirus antigens. A later analysis reported that several top co-occurrence clusters appeared linked to parvovirus B19, influenza, CMV and Epstein-Barr virus. Broadly in line with IMGT annotations, most TCR beta V segments showed up in productive rearrangements about 87% or about 30% of the time in an earlier analysis of 450 to 750 of the donors. In a later analysis, the rate of TCR association differed among HLA loci, with DRB1 alleles having the most associated TCRs and HLA-C alleles having the fewest. In a later analysis, HLA-associated TCR beta chains showed more clonal expansion and lower generation probabilities than non-associated chains that were equally common. The cohort was sequenced for TCR beta chains only, and without alpha or paired-chain data the features that could be detected were limited. Because the 87-base-pair reads could not distinguish some IMGT-functional V segments, including TRBV6-2 and TRBV6-3, those segments were excluded. Across donors, most TCR sequences were observed very rarely, whereas some public TCRs were present in many individuals. Because HLA typing was missing for some donors at each locus, association tests included only the typed subset. A group of highly shared sequence variants was considered likely to be a technical artifact of the sequencing pipeline. Because counts were too low, 15 or so rarely observed V segments, including chromosome 9 orphons, were excluded from the earlier analysis of some 540 of the donors. A further reported finding was that TCR beta sequences accurately predicted the HLA-A and HLA-B alleles for most subjects in the first cohort. Correlated functional status among segregating V segments might reflect linkage disequilibrium, but an unknown experimental factor could not be ruled out. In a later analysis, around 15,000 TCR beta sequences were associated with specific HLA alleles at a false discovery rate of 0.05. An association between a missense DCLRE1C variant and V-gene and J-gene trimming of TCR beta chains was found in a later genetic analysis and replicated in an independent cohort. In both the original and validation cohorts, the classifier was reported to diagnose cytomegalovirus status with high specificity and sensitivity. For the cohort, immune exposure information was limited to CMV serostatus. The authors suggested that the approach could potentially be generalized to other disease states and immunological phenotypes. The presence/absence analyses assumed that sequencing depth was roughly uniform across donors, and that assumption may not be true. According to a later genetic analysis, donors in an Asian-associated ancestry cluster had fewer N-insertions in productive TCRs than the roughly 700-donor mean. Assigning TCR associations to individual alleles was difficult when HLA alleles, especially DR and DQ, strongly co-occurred. A later analysis found that most CMV-associated TCR beta chains appeared HLA-restricted, with HLA associations seemingly driven largely by CMV exposure.

The library was prepared using the immunoSEQ multiplex PCR assay. A mixture of 60 forward primers for TCR Vbeta segments and 13 reverse primers for TCR Jbeta segments was used in the multiplex PCR. The CDR3 region of rearranged TCR beta genes was amplified from genomic DNA with a multiplex PCR assay. The amplified TCR beta libraries were sequenced on the Illumina HiSeq System as 87-base-pair reads. As for the authors' bioinformatics: In a later analysis, 70 million to 95 million unique TCR beta chains were counted across the roughly 670 repertoires, and approximately 11 million of these chains were shared by at least two donors. Raw reads were error-corrected and collapsed into unique sequences with a nearest-neighbor algorithm that merged closely related sequences to remove PCR and sequencing errors. To assign V, D and J gene segments, CDR3 sequences were aligned to IMGT reference sequences. For a sequence to be retained, a match of at least six nucleotides to both a V gene segment and a J gene segment was required. Rearrangements were called productive when the CDR3 lacked stop codons and stayed in frame with V and J; all others were non-productive. CDR3 was defined by IMGT convention, running from the second conserved V-encoded cysteine to the conserved J-encoded phenylalanine. The earlier analysis of approximately 500 of the donors excluded sequences that lacked an unambiguous match to a single V gene segment. In an earlier analysis of some 590 of the donors, a V segment was called functional when productive rearrangements were above 56.7%, and segregating when the standard deviation between donors exceeded 5%. A statistical classification framework was built for diagnosing cytomegalovirus status from the catalog of TCR beta chain sequences. V and J gene assignment, in a later analysis, came from comparing TCR nucleotide sequences with IMGT/GENE-DB human TR gene sequences. A later analysis assigned CDR3 sequences and most-parsimonious VDJ recombination scenarios with the TCRdist pipeline. In a later analysis, each TCR beta chain was defined by its CDR3 amino acid sequence together with its V-gene family, and reads lacking a unique V-gene family were excluded. As a way to deal with suspected cross-contamination and a sequencing artifact, a later analysis dropped under 600 nucleotide sequences that were highly shared and had low generation probability. A later analysis calculated a clonal expansion index for each public chain from normalized within-repertoire ranks of inferred template counts. In a later analysis, generation probabilities were computed using a VDJ recombination model fitted to out-of-frame rearrangements, and the results were checked against IGoR. In a later analysis, hypergeometric tests were used to score TCR-TCR, TCR-HLA and TCR-CMV co-occurrence, with a repertoire-size bias correction applied to TCR pairs. To estimate false discovery rates, a later analysis permuted the HLA or CMV assignments 20 times. A later analysis grouped co-occurring TCRs with DBSCAN, adding TCRdist sequence similarity when clustering within HLA-allele-positive subsets. Repertoires with fewer than 30,000 or more than 120,000 public chains were left out of co-occurrence clustering, as were about 5 repertoires with anomalous nucleotide sharing. In its TCRdb copy, this immuneACCESS table keeps in-frame sequences only and misses some clones. Where compared with another copy, unresolved V genes explain less than half of these, and the others have no known cause. V and J calls and clone size are copied from that table; D and trimming were computed from the DNA. In all, the sample holds about 160,000 clones, and approximately 70% of those were seen once. Of the sample, roughly 7.1% falls within the top ten clones.

As to this clone: The clone's antigen remains unknown. The input lacks base qualities; no much larger clone sits a single base away.

In total, 500 to 700 healthy bone marrow donors made up the cohort. At the time of sampling, every cohort member was nominally healthy, though immune exposures that went unrecorded were likely present. The donor tested CMV seropositive and was one of the 289 seropositive cohort members. Every donor gave a peripheral blood sample, and the peripheral blood mononuclear cells from that sample were used for TCR beta sequencing. The Qiagen DNeasy Blood Extraction Kit was used to extract genomic DNA from the blood cell samples. From the cysteine up to the phenylalanine, the CDR3 has a length of 13 residues. This entry keeps only the CDR3 DNA: 39 bases, framed from base 1. CDR1 and CDR2 (SGHTA, FQGNSA) derive from the germline V gene. Germline trimming amounts to 4 bases on V and 8 bases on J, with 5 as the count of junction bases outside the gene matches.

Rearrangement joined TRBV7-2 to TRBJ2-1; 7 central nucleotides agree with TRBD1. The material sequenced was PBMCs. The TCR was taken from a man in his forties or fifties in good health and CMV-seropositive. CDR3 protein: CASSSRTGHEQFF. The base sequence is TGTGCCAGCAGCTCCCGGACAGGCCATGAGCAGTTCTTC.